This is a list of T cell receptor beta chains from one sample in a study of cytomegalovirus exposure and HLA in healthy donors. This table comes from immunoSEQ multiplex PCR, and its TCRdb copy is limited to in-frame clones, with some not included. The table lists some 110,000 clones, roughly 80% of them singletons, with around 2.5% in the top ten. Sequenced sample: PBMCs. The source is a man aged 40-55 years in good health and CMV-seronegative. Both conserved end residues are part of each CDR3. D genes are given only for firm matches.

DNA: TGTGCCAGTAGTACGGGGACAGGCAAAGTGGGTGGCTACACCTTC
CDR3: CASSTGTGKVGGYTF
J: TRBJ1-2
D: TRBD1
V: TRBV19

DNA: TGTGCCAGCAGTCGTAGGACAGGGACAGATACGCAGTATTTT
CDR3: CASSRRTGTDTQYF
J: TRBJ2-3
D: TRBD1
V: TRBV6-5

DNA: TGTGCCAGCAGCTTAGCGGGCAGATTCACAGATACGCAGTATTTT
CDR3: CASSLAGRFTDTQYF
J: TRBJ2-3
D: .
V: TRBV7-8

DNA: TGTGCCAGCAGCTTAGGAACTAGCCCCAGGAGTGAGCAGTACTTC
CDR3: CASSLGTSPRSEQYF
J: TRBJ2-7
D: .
V: TRBV7-6

DNA: TGTGCCAGCAGCTTTACAGGGAACAATCAGCCCCAGCATTTT
CDR3: CASSFTGNNQPQHF
J: TRBJ1-5
D: .
V: TRBV7-9

DNA: TGTGCCAGCAGCGCACGGGACAGGGGTTACGAGCAGTACTTC
CDR3: CASSARDRGYEQYF
J: TRBJ2-7
D: TRBD1
V: TRBV9

DNA: TGTGCCAGCAGTGATAACAGAAACTATGGCTACACCTTC
CDR3: CASSDNRNYGYTF
J: TRBJ1-2
D: .
V: TRBV2

DNA: TGTGCCAGCAGCGTCCTCAAAGGAGCGGGGAATTCACCCCTCCACTTT
CDR3: CASSVLKGAGNSPLHF
J: TRBJ1-6
D: .
V: TRBV9

DNA: TGCGCCAGCAGCCTGGACAGGGGTCGCGACCCAAGGAACTTC
CDR3: CASSLDRGRDPRNF
J: TRBJ2-7
D: TRBD1
V: TRBV5-1

DNA: TGTGCCAGTAGTATAGAAGGCAGGGCCACCACTGAAGCTTTCTTT
CDR3: CASSIEGRATTEAFF
J: TRBJ1-1
D: .
V: TRBV19

DNA: TGTGCCAGCAGCGGAGGACAGGGGTTCCACGAGCAGTACTTC
CDR3: CASSGGQGFHEQYF
J: TRBJ2-7
D: TRBD1
V: TRBV5-6

DNA: TGCGCCAGCAGGGGACCGGGACAGGGGGCACACGAGCAGTACTTC
CDR3: CASRGPGQGAHEQYF
J: TRBJ2-7
D: TRBD1
V: TRBV10-2

DNA: TGTGCCAGCAGCTTAGTTTCCGCAGGGGGCCCAGATACGCAGTATTTT
CDR3: CASSLVSAGGPDTQYF
J: TRBJ2-3
D: TRBD1
V: TRBV7-9

DNA: TGTGCCAGCAGTGAAGCGTGGGGGCCTAGCAATCAGCCCCAGCATTTT
CDR3: CASSEAWGPSNQPQHF
J: TRBJ1-5
D: .
V: TRBV6-1

DNA: TGTGCCAGCAGGGATGTAGCGGGTTTTGAGACCCAGTACTTC
CDR3: CASRDVAGFETQYF
J: TRBJ2-5
D: TRBD2
V: TRBV7-9

DNA: TGTGCCAGCAGCCAAGATGCGGCCAGCAATCAGCCCCAGCATTTT
CDR3: CASSQDAASNQPQHF
J: TRBJ1-5
D: .
V: TRBV4-2

DNA: TGTGCCAGCGGATGGGCATATGGCTACACCTTC
CDR3: CASGWAYGYTF
J: TRBJ1-2
D: .
V: TRBV6-5